This record concerns one T cell receptor (beta chain) sequence. This sample is drawn from a study of cytomegalovirus exposure and HLA in healthy donors. Germline V lookup: CDR1 LNHNV, CDR2 YYDKDF (reference sequence). J lost 1 base, V lost 10 bases, and 6 bases had no gene match. CDR3 size: 13 residues. Data came from immunoSEQ multiplex PCR; TCRdb stores just in-frame clones and leaves some out. The table records 70,000 or so clones, approximately 95% of them present only once. This receptor was taken from a man younger than 30 in good health and CMV-seropositive. The V gene is TRBV15, the J gene TRBJ2-7, with TRBD2 identical over 8 bases. Sequencing input: PBMCs. The CDR3 DNA reads as TGTGCCATCGGGGGGACTAGTTCCTACGAGCAGTACTTC. Its translation: CAIGGTSSYEQYF. Supplemented by reference TRBV15 and TRBJ2-7, the full variable domain reads DAMVIQNPRYQVTQFGKPVTLSCSQTLNHNVMYWYQQKSSQAPKLLFHYYDKDFNNEADTPDNFQSRRPNTSFCFLDIRSPGLGDTAMYLCAIGGTSSYEQYFGPGTRLTVT.